The rows below give T cell receptor beta chains drawn from one sample of a study of OX40 agonist ivuxolimab in advanced cancers. Some clones are missing from TCRdb's copy, which holds only in-frame ones; the method was immunoSEQ multiplex PCR. This sample yields fewer than 85,000 clones, of which roughly 86% are seen a single time; more than 4.5% belongs to the top ten. Sequences were derived from CD4+ or CD8+ T cells sorted from blood, sampled in a trial of the OX40 agonist ivuxolimab. These receptors were obtained from an adult with an advanced solid tumor such as melanoma, head and neck, liver or kidney cancer. CDR3s include the opening cysteine and the closing phenylalanine or tryptophan. Each record gives: J gene, V gene, D gene, clone size, CDR3 protein, CDR3 DNA. D genes are given only for firm matches. Only part of the rows carry a size: once, few, many, or a class if the clone is expanded.

TRBJ2-3	TRBV6-4	TRBD1	few	CASSARDSFSTDTQYF	TGTGCCAGCAGTGCCCGGGACAGTTTTAGCACAGATACGCAGTATTTT
TRBJ2-7	TRBV28	TRBD2	once	CASSFPGTRAYEQYF	TGTGCCAGCAGTTTCCCCGGGACTAGGGCTTACGAGCAGTACTTC
TRBJ2-2	TRBV5-1	TRBD2	NA	CASSLGLAGQELFF	TGCGCCAGCAGCTTGGGACTAGCGGGACAGGAGCTGTTTTTT
TRBJ2-2	TRBV6-5	NA	NA	CASSSYFTGELFF	TGTGCCAGCAGTTCCTACTTCACCGGGGAGCTGTTTTTT
TRBJ2-2	TRBV5-1	TRBD1	once	CASSVTGATNTGELFF	TGCGCCAGCAGCGTAACAGGGGCGACGAACACCGGGGAGCTGTTTTTT
TRBJ1-1	TRBV7-3	NA	few	CASSPQLGGEAFF	TGTGCCAGCAGCCCCCAATTGGGAGGCGAAGCTTTCTTT
TRBJ2-4	TRBV18	NA	NA	CASSPGRVAKNIQYF	TGTGCCAGCTCACCGGGACGGGTGGCCAAAAACATTCAGTACTTC
TRBJ2-7	TRBV28	NA	once	CATLAPGGREQYF	TGTGCCACCCTGGCTCCCGGGGGACGCGAGCAGTACTTC
TRBJ2-2	TRBV2	NA	NA	CAKSTGAVTGELFF	TGTGCCAAGTCGACAGGCGCGGTCACCGGGGAGCTGTTTTTT
TRBJ1-2	TRBV5-4	TRBD1	NA	CASSRDRQGGYTF	TGTGCCAGCAGCAGGGACAGGCAGGGTGGCTACACCTTC
TRBJ1-4	TRBV18	NA	NA	CASSPRTTNEKLFF	TGTGCCAGCTCACCCCGGACTACGAATGAAAAACTGTTTTTT
TRBJ2-7	TRBV19	TRBD1	NA	CASSTAGQGAYEQYF	TGTGCCAGTAGTACCGCGGGACAGGGGGCCTACGAGCAGTACTTC
TRBJ2-5	TRBV9	NA	NA	CASSVVGASETQYF	TGTGCCAGCAGCGTAGTAGGGGCCTCTGAGACCCAGTACTTC
TRBJ1-1	TRBV15	NA	NA	CATSTSRGWVNTEAFF	TGTGCCACCAGCACTAGTAGGGGATGGGTGAACACTGAAGCTTTCTTT
TRBJ1-1	TRBV18	NA	NA	CASSHANTEAFF	TGTGCCAGCTCTCACGCGAACACTGAAGCTTTCTTT
TRBJ1-1	TRBV5-6	NA	NA	CASSLRLGLGNTEAFF	TGTGCCAGCAGCCTGCGGCTAGGGCTGGGGAACACTGAAGCTTTCTTT
TRBJ2-3	TRBV2	NA	NA	CASSVRDGSTDTQYF	TGTGCCAGCAGTGTACGGGACGGGAGCACAGATACGCAGTATTTT
TRBJ2-7	TRBV2	NA	NA	CASSENFHSYEQYF	TGTGCCAGCAGTGAAAATTTTCATTCCTACGAGCAGTACTTC
TRBJ1-2	TRBV28	NA	few	CASSSGPRGYTF	TGTGCCAGCAGTTCGGGACCGCGGGGCTACACCTTC
TRBJ2-5	TRBV29-1	NA	NA	CSAFNIAQGETQYF	TGCAGCGCCTTTAACATCGCCCAAGGGGAGACCCAGTACTTC
TRBJ1-3	TRBV7-2	NA	NA	CASSLLSEGHTIYF	TGTGCCAGCAGCTTATTATCAGAGGGCCACACCATATATTTT
TRBJ2-2	TRBV11-1	NA	NA	CASSLVPGELFF	TGTGCCAGCAGCTTAGTACCAGGGGAGCTGTTTTTT
TRBJ1-5	TRBV19	TRBD1	NA	CASSMGQLPPQPQHF	TGTGCCAGTAGTATGGGACAGCTCCCCCCACAGCCCCAGCATTTT
TRBJ2-1	TRBV19	TRBD2	NA	CASSMGRSQRGGPDEQFF	TGTGCCAGTAGTATGGGGCGCTCCCAGCGGGGGGGCCCAGATGAGCAGTTCTTC
TRBJ2-2	TRBV2	NA	NA	CASSVENTGELFF	TGTGCCAGCAGTGTCGAGAACACCGGGGAGCTGTTTTTT
TRBJ2-1	TRBV5-6	NA	NA	CASSLGLREIYNEQFF	TGTGCCAGCAGCTTGGGACTCCGCGAAATCTACAATGAGCAGTTCTTC
TRBJ2-7	TRBV5-1	NA	few	CASSPGWGARGEQYF	TGCGCCAGCAGCCCTGGATGGGGGGCGCGTGGCGAGCAGTACTTC
TRBJ2-1	TRBV5-1	TRBD1	NA	CASSLMTGAYNEQFF	TGCGCCAGCAGCTTGATGACAGGGGCCTACAATGAGCAGTTCTTC
TRBJ2-3	TRBV4-2	NA	NA	CASSQDPSTFLPTDTQYF	TGTGCCAGCAGCCAAGATCCGAGTACTTTCCTTCCCACAGATACGCAGTATTTT
TRBJ1-1	TRBV5-4	NA	NA	CASNPGEETEAFF	TGTGCCAGCAACCCCGGAGAGGAAACTGAAGCTTTCTTT
TRBJ1-1	TRBV28	TRBD1	NA	CASQGGGNTEAFF	TGTGCCAGCCAGGGGGGAGGGAACACTGAAGCTTTCTTT
TRBJ2-5	TRBV11-2	NA	NA	CASSFQRWETQYF	TGTGCCAGCAGCTTTCAACGTTGGGAGACCCAGTACTTC
TRBJ2-5	TRBV5-1	NA	once	CASSLANGVAETQYF	TGCGCCAGCAGCTTGGCCAATGGCGTTGCGGAGACCCAGTACTTC
TRBJ1-1	TRBV21-1	NA	NA	CATGQGINTEAFF	TGTGCCACTGGACAGGGTATAAACACTGAAGCTTTCTTT
TRBJ1-6	TRBV4-2	TRBD1	few	CASSPRHGTGNSPLHF	TGTGCCAGCAGCCCCAGACACGGGACAGGAAATTCACCCCTCCACTTT
TRBJ2-2	TRBV28	NA	NA	CALSSRELNTGELFF	TGTGCCCTCTCCTCCCGGGAGTTGAACACCGGGGAGCTGTTTTTT
TRBJ2-3	TRBV7-2	NA	NA	CASSSDLLANTQYF	TGTGCCAGCAGCTCGGACCTCCTAGCGAATACGCAGTATTTT
TRBJ1-4	TRBV5-4	TRBD1	NA	CASSTRDRGPEKLFF	TGTGCCAGCAGCACACGCGACAGGGGGCCTGAAAAACTGTTTTTT
TRBJ2-3	TRBV9	TRBD2	NA	CASSVAPPGGSTDTQYF	TGTGCCAGCAGCGTAGCTCCGCCGGGGGGGAGCACAGATACGCAGTATTTT
TRBJ1-2	TRBV19	TRBD1	NA	CASSMDRVSSGYTF	TGTGCCAGTAGTATGGACAGGGTATCAAGCGGCTACACCTTC
TRBJ2-2	TRBV4-3	NA	few	CASSQGGILNTGELFF	TGCGCCAGCAGCCAAGGGGGGATTTTGAACACCGGGGAGCTGTTTTTT
TRBJ1-6	TRBV14	NA	few	CASSQGGLFSSYNSPLHF	TGTGCCAGCAGCCAAGGAGGACTATTTAGCTCCTATAATTCACCCCTCCACTTT
TRBJ1-2	TRBV16	NA	once	CASSQQDSSTF	TGTGCCAGCAGCCAACAAGACAGTTCGACCTTC
TRBJ2-7	TRBV21-1	NA	NA	CASSSHPSGPPSAEQYF	TGTGCCAGCAGCTCCCACCCTAGCGGACCGCCATCGGCGGAGCAGTACTTC
TRBJ2-5	TRBV7-2	TRBD2	NA	CASSLSPGGSGTQYF	TGTGCCAGCAGCTTATCTCCCGGGGGGAGCGGGACCCAGTACTTC
TRBJ1-3	TRBV18	NA	NA	CASSPSNIGEDTIYF	TGTGCCAGCTCACCTTCAAATATCGGTGAGGACACCATATATTTT
TRBJ2-1	TRBV7-3	NA	NA	CASSSGTGAYNEQFF	TGTGCCAGCAGCTCCGGGACTGGCGCCTACAATGAGCAGTTCTTC
TRBJ2-7	TRBV13	TRBD2	NA	CASSIAGLGGGEQYF	TGTGCCAGCAGCATTGCGGGACTAGGTGGGGGCGAGCAGTACTTC
TRBJ2-1	TRBV18	TRBD1	NA	CASGTGFPYNEQFF	TGTGCCAGCGGGACAGGGTTCCCCTACAATGAGCAGTTCTTC
TRBJ2-3	TRBV4-2	NA	NA	CASSQDRGRGGTQYF	TGTGCCAGCAGCCAAGATCGGGGCCGAGGGGGTACGCAGTATTTT
TRBJ1-5	TRBV7-2	NA	NA	CASSLDPGGNQPQHF	TGTGCCAGCAGCTTAGACCCAGGGGGCAATCAGCCCCAGCATTTT
TRBJ1-2	TRBV6-5	NA	NA	CASSHRVQAYGYTF	TGTGCCAGCAGCCACCGAGTACAGGCTTATGGCTACACCTTC
TRBJ2-2	TRBV28	NA	NA	CASSRRLAGTGELFF	TGTGCCAGCAGTCGAAGACTGGCGGGCACCGGGGAGCTGTTTTTT
TRBJ2-1	TRBV27	NA	NA	CASSRGQIYEQFF	TGTGCCAGCTCCCGGGGGCAGATATATGAGCAGTTCTTC
TRBJ2-1	TRBV29-1	NA	NA	CSGRDTWVNEQFF	TGCAGCGGCCGGGACACTTGGGTCAATGAGCAGTTCTTC
TRBJ1-3	TRBV7-2	NA	NA	CASRIGGGNTIYF	TGTGCCAGCAGGATTGGGGGCGGAAACACCATATATTTT
TRBJ2-1	TRBV19	TRBD2	once	CASSKMGGLAGAGEQFF	TGTGCCAGTAGTAAAATGGGTGGTCTAGCGGGAGCGGGAGAGCAGTTCTTC
TRBJ2-2	TRBV28	TRBD2	NA	CASSLGLAGTGELFF	TGTGCCAGCAGTCTGGGACTAGCGGGAACCGGGGAGCTGTTTTTT
TRBJ2-3	TRBV19	NA	NA	CASSRTGVTDTQYF	TGTGCCAGTAGCCGGACGGGGGTCACAGATACGCAGTATTTT